One TCR gamma chain is described in this entry. Its antigen is still unknown. The CDR3 sequence is 16 residues long. Germline loops: CDR1 GITISATS, CDR2 ISYDGTV (reference sequence). Trimming took 3 bases from V and 4 from J; bases not matched to a gene: 15. This record belongs to a study of human gamma delta and Vdelta1 T cells. The study's findings and limits: Polyclonal Delta One T cells reportedly showed broad cytotoxic targeting of acute myeloid leukemia.

TCRdb applied CATT to the PCR reads for clone calling. This repertoire shows some 8,500 gamma-chain clones, roughly 50% found once; its top ten account for roughly 2.7%. The chain is built from TRGV9 and TRGJ1 or TRGJ2. The material sequenced was Vdelta1 gamma-delta T cells from blood grown in culture (DOT cells). The sequence derives from a human donor in good health. The CDR3 here is CALWEPYSTKYYKKLF. The CDR3 coding sequence is TGTGCCTTGTGGGAGCCTTACTCGACCAAGTATTATAAGAAACTCTTT.